This T cell receptor beta chain was retrieved from a study of blood T cell repertoires in COVID-19. The protocol was immunoSEQ multiplex PCR, while the TCRdb copy is restricted to in-frame clones and leaves out a portion. The repertoire consists of around 250,000 clones, with roughly 80% occurring once and the leading ten covering less than 3.5%. Germline V gene data show CDR1 as WSHSY and CDR2 as SAAADI. The CDR3 loop spans 18 amino acids. Trimming took off 0 bases at V and 4 bases at J, with 19 bases between the two ends. The sample comprised peripheral blood. This chain joins TRBV10-2 and TRBJ2-1; TRBD2 might be the D (5 bases). The sequence was collected from a woman under 30 with acute or convalescent COVID-19. The DNA of the CDR3 is TGCGCCAGCAGTGAGTCGAGTGGGGTACCGGGAAGATACAATGAGCAGTTCTTC. Translation: CASSESSGVPGRYNEQFF.